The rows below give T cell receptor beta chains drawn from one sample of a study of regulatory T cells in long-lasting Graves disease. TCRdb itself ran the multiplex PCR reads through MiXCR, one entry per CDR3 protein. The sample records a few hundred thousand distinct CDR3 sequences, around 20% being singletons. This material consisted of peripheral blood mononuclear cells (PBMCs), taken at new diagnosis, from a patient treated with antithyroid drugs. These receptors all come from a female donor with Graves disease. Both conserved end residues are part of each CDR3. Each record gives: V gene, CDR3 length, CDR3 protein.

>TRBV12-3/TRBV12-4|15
CASRPGLADTGELFF
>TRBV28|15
CASSAPGTSEDTQYF
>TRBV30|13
CAWSREGGGEQYF
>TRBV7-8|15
CASSKTGGGNQPQHF
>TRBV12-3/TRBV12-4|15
CASNWGPGPHYEQYF
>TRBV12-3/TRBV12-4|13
CASSLREGTEAFF
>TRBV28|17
CASSFQTSGGGNSPLHF
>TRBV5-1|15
CASSLEQGAYTEAFF
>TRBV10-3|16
CAISDNWGASNQPQHF
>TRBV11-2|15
CASSWGQASTDTQYF
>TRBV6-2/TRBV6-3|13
CASSYGEGTEAFF
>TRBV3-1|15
CASSPYGGYSYEQYF
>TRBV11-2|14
CASSFPGLADEQYF
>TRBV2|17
CASSDEEGWPGANVLTF
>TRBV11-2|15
CASSWGQGAISEQFF
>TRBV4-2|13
CASSPNLGQAAFF
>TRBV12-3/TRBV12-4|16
CASSDPGRVRYNEQFF
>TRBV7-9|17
CASSRGLAGRGTDTQYF
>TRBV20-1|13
CSAGGSANYGYTF
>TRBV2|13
CASRAEGWTEAFF
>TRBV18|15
CASSRTGGTMEKLFF
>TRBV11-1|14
CASSLSDSTNIQYF
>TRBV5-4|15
CASSLDGYRAGELFF
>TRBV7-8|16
CASSLVDRMGYNEQFF
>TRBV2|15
CASSAGQLLTDTQYF
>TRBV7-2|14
CASSLGRLTDTQYF
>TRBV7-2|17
CASSSPLLAGDTDTQYF
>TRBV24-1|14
CATSDRDIGGELFF
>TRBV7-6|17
CASSLVSPGQGRETQYF
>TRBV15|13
CATSIYNGPYTFF
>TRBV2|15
CASRSAQGSNSPLHF
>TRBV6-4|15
CASSDSIGSNQPQHF
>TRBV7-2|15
CASSASGTQNTEAFF
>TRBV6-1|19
CASSPGTQLPGLDTDTQYF
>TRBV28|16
CASSVTGGAGNQPQHF
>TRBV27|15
CASSLRAGNYNEQFF
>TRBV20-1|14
CSARDLYLGYEQYF
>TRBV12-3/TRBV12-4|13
CASTSTLPTEAFF
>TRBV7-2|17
CASSLRPGPKNTGELFF
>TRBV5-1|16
CASSFRGTGENTEAFF
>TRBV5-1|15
CASSSTGRAAETQYF
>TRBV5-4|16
CASSLEGGGGGETQYF
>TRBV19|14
CASTKGTQGTEAFF
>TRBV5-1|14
CASTPSGGYYEQYF
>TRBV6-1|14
CASTELAGSYEQYF
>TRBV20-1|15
CSARPNQGGRGGYTF
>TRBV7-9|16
CASSLGRSPSTDTQYF
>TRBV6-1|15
CASSEARNSYNEQFF
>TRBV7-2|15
CASNPGQGVTGELFF
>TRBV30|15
CAWRAPLDHTDTQYF